This T cell receptor (beta chain) was retrieved from a study of T cell changes during pregnancy in multiple sclerosis. TCRdb's table, derived via immunoSEQ multiplex PCR, lists solely in-frame clones and lacks some. The sample contains over 45,000 clones, about 91% of which appear only once. Unmatched junction bases numbered 6, after V lost 5 bases and J lost 4 bases. The CDR3 sequence is 14 residues long. Germline CDR1 and CDR2: PRHDT and FYEKMQ (reference sequence). This TCR was recovered from a female donor with multiple sclerosis, enrolled in a pregnancy study. This sample comprised peripheral blood, obtained in the third trimester of pregnancy. The chain uses TRBV13 and TRBJ2-3, with TRBD1 matching 7 bases. Here the CDR3 DNA reads TGTGCCAGCAGCAAGAACAGGGGTGCAGATACGCAGTATTTT. It specifies CASSKNRGADTQYF.